These 10 T cell receptor beta chains were sequenced from one sample in a study of immune evolution from preneoplasia to lung adenocarcinoma (dated by TCRdb to about 2021). The library was generated by the immunoSEQ multiplex PCR assay. TCRdb holds this immuneACCESS table with in-frame rearrangements only. Some clones are missing; in checked studies, unresolved V genes explain under half, and the rest has no known cause. The sample profile shows about 4,100 clones; more than 65% of them were found once. Clones ranked in the top ten supply over 8.5% of the sample. Sequencing used FFPE adjacent normal lung tissue. All receptors come from a person aged 55-80 years with lung adenocarcinoma.

This chain joins TRBV4-2 and TRBJ1-4; D unclear. Trimming stripped 0 bases from V and 3 bases from J, with 8 bases between. The germline V gene has CDR1 LGHNA and CDR2 YNFKEQ. The CDR3 is 15 residues long. The CDR3 reads CASSQEGGSNEKLFF. The CDR3 nucleotides read TGTGCCAGCAGCCAAGAAGGAGGGTCTAATGAAAAACTGTTTTTT.

The chain links TRBV6-6 to TRBJ1-2, with 11 bases matching TRBD1. The germline CDR1 and CDR2 sequences are MNHNY and SVGAGI (reference sequence). CDR3 size: 14 residues. The J segment lost 4 bases and the V segment lost 6 bases, leaving 4 bases of the junction unmatched. CDR3 nucleotide sequence: TGTGCCAGCAGCGGACAGGGGGCTCGCTATGGCTACACCTTC. This translates into CASSGQGARYGYTF.

This chain links TRBV11-2 with TRBJ1-5; D might be TRBD1 (5 bases). This CDR3 comprises 14 residues. Trimming cost V 5 bases and J 2 bases, with 10 bases left between them. CDR1 SGHAT and CDR2 FQNNGV come from the germline V gene. CDR3: CASSPRGGNQPQHF. Here the CDR3 DNA reads TGTGCCAGCAGCCCTAGGGGTGGCAATCAGCCCCAGCATTTT.

The V call is TRBV11-2, the J call TRBJ1-3; D uncertain. Deletions cut 1 base from V and 0 bases from J, with 7 bases between. Germline assignment: CDR1 SGHAT and CDR2 FQNNGV. This CDR3 spans 15 amino acids. The CDR3 DNA is TGTGCCAGCAGCTTAGGCGGGTACTCTGGAAACACCATATATTTT. It codes for CASSLGGYSGNTIYF.

The genes are TRBV6-5 and TRBJ2-7, with 7 bases matching TRBD1. V trimming: 5 bases; J trimming: 5 bases; junction bases outside the gene matches: 6. Per germline, CDR1 MNHEY and CDR2 SVGAGI. This CDR3 spans 13 amino acids. CDR3 nucleotides: TGTGCCAGCAGTAGACAGGGCTTCGACGAGCAGTACTTC. Its protein product is CASSRQGFDEQYF.

This sequence joins TRBV19 and TRBJ2-7; no reliable D call. The CDR3 sequence is 14 residues long. Germline CDR1 and CDR2: LNHDA and SQIVND (reference sequence). V was shortened by 7 bases and J by 2 bases, with 15 bases between the two germline ends. DNA for the CDR3: TGTGCCAGTACCCCCACGGTTGGGCCCTACGAGCAGTACTTC. Translating it yields CASTPTVGPYEQYF.

The chain joins TRBV6-1 to TRBJ1-6; tentative D call: TRBD1 (6 bases). The CDR3 length is 14 residues. Trimming removed 7 bases from V and 8 bases from J, with 15 bases in between. The germline gives CDR1 MNHNS, CDR2 SASEGT. The CDR3 region has the DNA TGTGCCAGCATCCTAAGGGGGGGTGATTCACCCCTCCACTTT. The encoded protein is CASILRGGDSPLHF.

This chain links TRBV19 with TRBJ2-1, with 7 bases matching TRBD1. After removal of 3 bases from V and 5 bases from J, the junction contained 1 base not matched to a gene. CDR1 is LNHDA and CDR2 is SQIVND in the germline V gene (reference sequence). The CDR3 sequence is 13 residues long. CDR3 DNA: TGTGCCAGTAGTATCGGGACAGACAATGAGCAGTTCTTC. Encoded protein: CASSIGTDNEQFF.

This chain joins TRBV4-3 and TRBJ2-1, with a weak D call TRBD2 (6 bases). The germline gives CDR1 LGHNA, CDR2 YSLEER. This CDR3 comprises 17 residues. Trimming took off 2 bases at V and 6 bases at J, with 20 bases between the two ends. The CDR3: CASSQPATGDSSNEQFF. In DNA, the CDR3 is TGCGCCAGCAGCCAACCGGCGACGGGGGACTCGTCCAATGAGCAGTTCTTC.

J is TRBJ2-2 and V is TRBV6-4; D gene uncertain. V was pared by 0 bases and J by 3 bases, with 2 bases between. The germline V gene encodes CDR1 MRHNA and CDR2 SNTAGT. The CDR3 loop spans 13 amino acids. CDR3 nucleotide sequence: TGTGCCAGCAGTGACTCGGACACCGGGGAGCTGTTTTTT. Its translation: CASSDSDTGELFF.